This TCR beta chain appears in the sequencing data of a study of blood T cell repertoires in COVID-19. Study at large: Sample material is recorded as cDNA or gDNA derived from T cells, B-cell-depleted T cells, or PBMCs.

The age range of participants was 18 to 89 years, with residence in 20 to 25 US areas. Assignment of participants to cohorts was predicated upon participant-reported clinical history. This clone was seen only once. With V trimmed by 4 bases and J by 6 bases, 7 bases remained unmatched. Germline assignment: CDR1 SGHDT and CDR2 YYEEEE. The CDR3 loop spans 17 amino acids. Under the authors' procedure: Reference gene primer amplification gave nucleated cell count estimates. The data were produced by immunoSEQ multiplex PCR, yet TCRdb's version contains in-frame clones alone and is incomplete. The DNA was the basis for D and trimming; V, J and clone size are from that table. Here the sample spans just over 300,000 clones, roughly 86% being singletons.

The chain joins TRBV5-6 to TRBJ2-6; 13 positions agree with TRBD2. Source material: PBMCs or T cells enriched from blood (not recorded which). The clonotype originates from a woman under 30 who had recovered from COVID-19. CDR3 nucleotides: TGTGCCAGCAGCATGGGACTAGCGGGGTGGGAGGCCAACGTCCTGACTTTC. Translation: CASSMGLAGWEANVLTF.